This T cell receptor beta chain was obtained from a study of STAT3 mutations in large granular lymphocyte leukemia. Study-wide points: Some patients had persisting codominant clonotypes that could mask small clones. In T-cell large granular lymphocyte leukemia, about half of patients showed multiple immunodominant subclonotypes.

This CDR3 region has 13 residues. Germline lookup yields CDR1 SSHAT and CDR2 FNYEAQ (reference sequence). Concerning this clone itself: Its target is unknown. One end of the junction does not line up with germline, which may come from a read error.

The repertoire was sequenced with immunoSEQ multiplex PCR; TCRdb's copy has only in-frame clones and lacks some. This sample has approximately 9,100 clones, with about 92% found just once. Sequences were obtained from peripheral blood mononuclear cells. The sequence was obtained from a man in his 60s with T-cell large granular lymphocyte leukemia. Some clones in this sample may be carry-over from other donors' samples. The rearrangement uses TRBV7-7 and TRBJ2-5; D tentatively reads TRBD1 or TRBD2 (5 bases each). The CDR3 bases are TGTGCTAGCAGCGCCGGGACGGACGGGGCCCAGTACTTC. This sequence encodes CASSAGTDGAQYF.